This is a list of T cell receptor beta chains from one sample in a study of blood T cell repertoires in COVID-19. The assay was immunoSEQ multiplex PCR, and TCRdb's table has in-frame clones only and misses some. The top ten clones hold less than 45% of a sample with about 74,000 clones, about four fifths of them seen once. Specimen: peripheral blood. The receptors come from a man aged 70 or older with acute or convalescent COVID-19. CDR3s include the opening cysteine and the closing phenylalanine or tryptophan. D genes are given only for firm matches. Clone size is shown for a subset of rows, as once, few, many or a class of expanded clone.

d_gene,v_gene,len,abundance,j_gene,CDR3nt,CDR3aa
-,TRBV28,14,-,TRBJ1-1,TGTGCCAGCAGTTCCGGGGGGGAGAACACTGAAGCTTTCTTT,CASSSGGENTEAFF
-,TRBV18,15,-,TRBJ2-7,TGTGCCAGCTCACCGATGACTTTTTTAACCTACGAGCAGTACTTC,CASSPMTFLTYEQYF
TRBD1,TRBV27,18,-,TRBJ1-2,TGTGCCAGCAGTTTAGCAGGAGACAGGGGGTCTGCGTTTCGAGGCTACACCTTC,CASSLAGDRGSAFRGYTF
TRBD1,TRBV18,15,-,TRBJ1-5,TGTGCCAGCTCACCACTGGCAGGGGGAAATCAGCCCCAGCATTTT,CASSPLAGGNQPQHF
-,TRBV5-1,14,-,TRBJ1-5,TGCGCCAGCAGCTTGGGTAGCCCGAATCAGCCCCAGCATTTT,CASSLGSPNQPQHF
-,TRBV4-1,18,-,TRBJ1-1,TGCGCCAGCAGCCAAGATCGAGGAACGGTAGGGACATTTCTCGAAGCTTTCTTT,CASSQDRGTVGTFLEAFF
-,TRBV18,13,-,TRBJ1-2,TGTGCCAGCTCACCAGAGGTCTCCTATGGCTACACCTTC,CASSPEVSYGYTF
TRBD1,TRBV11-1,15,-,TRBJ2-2,TGTGCCAGCAGCTTAAACAGGGGTGGCACCGGGGAGCTGTTTTTT,CASSLNRGGTGELFF
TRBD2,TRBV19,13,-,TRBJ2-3,TGTGCCAGTATAAGGGCCCCGGGAGGTACGCAGTATTTT,CASIRAPGGTQYF
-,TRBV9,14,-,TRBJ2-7,TGTGCCAGCAGCGTAGGTGGGGGGACCTACGAGCAGTACTTC,CASSVGGGTYEQYF
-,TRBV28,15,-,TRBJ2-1,TGTGCCGGACGATCGGGGGGCGGCCCCTACAATGAGCAGTTCTTC,CAGRSGGGPYNEQFF
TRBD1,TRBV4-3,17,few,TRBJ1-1,TGCGCCAGCAGCCAAGAAGGACAGGGGTTTACTAACACTGAAGCTTTCTTT,CASSQEGQGFTNTEAFF
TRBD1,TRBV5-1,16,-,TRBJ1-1,TGCGCCAGCAGCTTGGGACAGGGAGTTGTGAACACTGAAGCTTTCTTT,CASSLGQGVVNTEAFF
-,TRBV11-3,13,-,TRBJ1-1,TGTGCCAGCAGCTTTACAGGGAACACTGAAGCTTTCTTT,CASSFTGNTEAFF
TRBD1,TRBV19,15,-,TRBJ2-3,TGTGCCAGTAGTGCGGACAGGGGGTTTAGGAATACGCAGTATTTT,CASSADRGFRNTQYF
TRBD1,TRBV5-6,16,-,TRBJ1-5,TGTGCCAGCAGCTTTGGAACCAGGGGGAGGAATCAGCCCCAGCATTTT,CASSFGTRGRNQPQHF
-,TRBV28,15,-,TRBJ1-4,TGTGCCAGCAGTTTATGGGTTGGAGGAGACGAAAAACTGTTTTTT,CASSLWVGGDEKLFF
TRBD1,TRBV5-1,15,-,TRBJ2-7,TGCGCCAGCAGCTTGGGGCCAGGGGGCATCTACGAGCAGTACTTC,CASSLGPGGIYEQYF
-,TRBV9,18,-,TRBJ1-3,TGTGCCAGCAGCGTAGGCCGGGGGGAACGGACCTCTGGAAACACCATATATTTT,CASSVGRGERTSGNTIYF
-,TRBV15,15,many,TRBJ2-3,TGTGCCACCAGCAGAGATGGAGGCAGCACAGATACGCAGTATTTT,CATSRDGGSTDTQYF
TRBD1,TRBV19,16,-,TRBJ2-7,TGTGCCAGTAGTGGGGGCCCCGGGACAGGAAGATGGGAGCAGTACTTC,CASSGGPGTGRWEQYF
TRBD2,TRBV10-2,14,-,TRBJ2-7,TGCGCCAGCAGGACTAGCGGCTCCTCCTACGAGCAGTACTTC,CASRTSGSSYEQYF
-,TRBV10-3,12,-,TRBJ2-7,TGTGCCACCGGACAGTCGTACGGCGAGCAGTACTTC,CATGQSYGEQYF
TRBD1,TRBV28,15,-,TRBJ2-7,TGTGCCAGCAGCCCACCTGGGACAGGGGTCTACGAGCAGTACTTC,CASSPPGTGVYEQYF
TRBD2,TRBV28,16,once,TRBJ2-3,TGTGCCAGCAGTTTATTCGGACTAGCGGGAGCAGATACGCAGTATTTT,CASSLFGLAGADTQYF
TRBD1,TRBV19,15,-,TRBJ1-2,TGTGCCAGTAGTATGGGCACAGGGGCGAACTATGGCTACACCTTC,CASSMGTGANYGYTF
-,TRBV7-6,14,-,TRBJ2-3,TGTGCCAGCAGGGGGGGTTTTGGCACAGATACGCAGTATTTT,CASRGGFGTDTQYF